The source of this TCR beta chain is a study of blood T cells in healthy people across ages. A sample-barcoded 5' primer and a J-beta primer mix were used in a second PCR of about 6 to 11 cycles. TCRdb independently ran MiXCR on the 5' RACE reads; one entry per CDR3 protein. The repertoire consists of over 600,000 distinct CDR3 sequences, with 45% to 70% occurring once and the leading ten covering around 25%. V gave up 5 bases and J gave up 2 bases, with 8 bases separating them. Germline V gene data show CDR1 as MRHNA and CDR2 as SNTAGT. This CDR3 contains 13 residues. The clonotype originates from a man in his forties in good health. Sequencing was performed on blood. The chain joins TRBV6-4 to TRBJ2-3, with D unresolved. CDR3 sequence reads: CASSRRPTDTQYF. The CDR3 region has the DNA TGTGCCAGCAGTAGAAGGCCCACAGATACGCAGTATTTT.